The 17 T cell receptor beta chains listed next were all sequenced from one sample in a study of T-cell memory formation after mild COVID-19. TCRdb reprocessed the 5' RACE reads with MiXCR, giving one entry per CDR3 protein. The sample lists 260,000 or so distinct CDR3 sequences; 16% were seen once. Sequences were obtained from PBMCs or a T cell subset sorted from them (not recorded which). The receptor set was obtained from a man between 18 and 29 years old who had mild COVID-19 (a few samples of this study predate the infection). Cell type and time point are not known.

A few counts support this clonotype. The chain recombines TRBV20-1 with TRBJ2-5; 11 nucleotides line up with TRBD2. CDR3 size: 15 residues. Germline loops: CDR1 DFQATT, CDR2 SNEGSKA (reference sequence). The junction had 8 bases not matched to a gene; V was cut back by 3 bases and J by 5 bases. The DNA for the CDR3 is TGCAGTGCTAGGGTAGCGGGGGGGCGGAGGGAGACCCAGTACTTC. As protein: CSARVAGGRRETQYF.

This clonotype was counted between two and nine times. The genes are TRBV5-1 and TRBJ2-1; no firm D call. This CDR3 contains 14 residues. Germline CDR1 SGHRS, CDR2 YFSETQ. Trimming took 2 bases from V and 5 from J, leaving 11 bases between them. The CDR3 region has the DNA TGCGCCAGCAGCTTCGGGCGGATCCACAATGAGCAGTTCTTC. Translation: CASSFGRIHNEQFF. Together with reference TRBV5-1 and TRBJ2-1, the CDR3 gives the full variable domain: KAGVTQTPRYLIKTRGQQVTLSCSPISGHRSVSWYQQTPGQGLQFLFEYFSETQRNKGNFPGRFSGRQFSNSRSEMNVSTLELGDSALYLCASSFGRIHNEQFFGPGTRLTVL.

CDR3: CASSYGGGRYEQYF. The CDR3 nucleotides are TGTGCCAGCAGTTACGGCGGGGGGAGGTACGAGCAGTACTTC. The V call is TRBV27, the J call TRBJ2-7, with 8 bases matching TRBD2. Trimming at V came to 4 bases and at J to 4 bases, leaving 6 bases not matched to a gene. The CDR3 runs to 14 residues. Germline assignment: CDR1 MNHEY and CDR2 SMNVEV (reference sequence).

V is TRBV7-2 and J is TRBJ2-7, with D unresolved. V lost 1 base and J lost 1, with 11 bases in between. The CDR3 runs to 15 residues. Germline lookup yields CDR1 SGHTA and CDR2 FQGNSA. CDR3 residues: CASSLVVAPSYEQYF. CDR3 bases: TGTGCCAGCAGCTTAGTGGTAGCCCCGTCCTACGAGCAGTACTTC.

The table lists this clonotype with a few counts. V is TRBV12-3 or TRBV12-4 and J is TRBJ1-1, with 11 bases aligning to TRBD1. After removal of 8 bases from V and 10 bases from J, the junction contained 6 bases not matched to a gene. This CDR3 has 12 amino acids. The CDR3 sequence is CASGQGAVGAFF. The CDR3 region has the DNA TGTGCCAGCGGACAGGGGGCAGTCGGAGCTTTCTTT.

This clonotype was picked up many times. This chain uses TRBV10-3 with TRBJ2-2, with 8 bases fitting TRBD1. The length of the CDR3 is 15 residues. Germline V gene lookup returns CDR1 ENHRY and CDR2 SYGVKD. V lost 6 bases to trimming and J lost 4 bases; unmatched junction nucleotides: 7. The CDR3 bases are TGTGCCATCAGATTGACAGGGGCCCTCACCGGGGAGCTGTTTTTT. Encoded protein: CAIRLTGALTGELFF.

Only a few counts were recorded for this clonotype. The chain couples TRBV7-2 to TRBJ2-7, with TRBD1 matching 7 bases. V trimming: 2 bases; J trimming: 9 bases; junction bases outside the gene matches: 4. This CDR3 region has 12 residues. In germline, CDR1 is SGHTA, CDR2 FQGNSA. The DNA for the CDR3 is TGTGCCAGCAGCTTACAGGGGGTTGGGCAGTACTTC. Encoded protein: CASSLQGVGQYF. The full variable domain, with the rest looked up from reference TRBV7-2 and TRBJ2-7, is GAGVSQSPSNKVTEKGKDVELRCDPISGHTALYWYRQSLGQGLEFLIYFQGNSAPDKSGLPSDRFSAERTGGSVSTLTIQRTQQEDSAVYLCASSLQGVGQYFGPGTRLTVT.

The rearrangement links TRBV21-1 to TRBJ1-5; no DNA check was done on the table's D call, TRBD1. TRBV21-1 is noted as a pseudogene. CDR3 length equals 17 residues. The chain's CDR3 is CASSNRAARAGDQPQHF. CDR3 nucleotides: TGTGCCAGCAGCAACAGAGCTGCCCGGGCCGGGGATCAGCCCCAGCATTTT.

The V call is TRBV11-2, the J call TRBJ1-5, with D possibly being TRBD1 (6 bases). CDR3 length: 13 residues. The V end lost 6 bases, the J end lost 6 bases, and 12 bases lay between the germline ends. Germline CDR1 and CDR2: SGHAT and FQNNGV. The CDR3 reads CASRQGKGQPQHF. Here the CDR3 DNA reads TGTGCCAGCAGGCAGGGGAAAGGTCAGCCCCAGCATTTT.

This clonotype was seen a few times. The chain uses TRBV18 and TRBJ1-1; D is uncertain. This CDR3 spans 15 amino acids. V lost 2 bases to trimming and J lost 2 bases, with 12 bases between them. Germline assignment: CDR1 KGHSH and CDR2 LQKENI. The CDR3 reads CASSPVNNRNTEAFF. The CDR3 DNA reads TGTGCCAGCTCACCAGTCAACAACAGAAACACTGAAGCTTTCTTT.

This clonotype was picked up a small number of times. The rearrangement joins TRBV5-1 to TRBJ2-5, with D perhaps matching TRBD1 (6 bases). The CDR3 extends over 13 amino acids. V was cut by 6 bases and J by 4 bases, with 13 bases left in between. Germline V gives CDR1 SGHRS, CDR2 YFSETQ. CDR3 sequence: CASTPAGAETQYF. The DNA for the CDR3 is TGCGCCAGCACTCCGGCAGGGGCAGAGACCCAGTACTTC. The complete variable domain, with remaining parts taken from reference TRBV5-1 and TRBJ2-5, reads KAGVTQTPRYLIKTRGQQVTLSCSPISGHRSVSWYQQTPGQGLQFLFEYFSETQRNKGNFPGRFSGRQFSNSRSEMNVSTLELGDSALYLCASTPAGAETQYFGPGTRLLVL.

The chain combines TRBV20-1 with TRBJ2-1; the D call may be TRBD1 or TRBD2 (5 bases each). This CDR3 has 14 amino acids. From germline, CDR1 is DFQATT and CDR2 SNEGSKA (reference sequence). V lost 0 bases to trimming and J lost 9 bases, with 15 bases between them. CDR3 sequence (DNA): TGCAGTGCTAGAGATAGGGACGTATGGCGTGAGCAGTTCTTC. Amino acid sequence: CSARDRDVWREQFF.

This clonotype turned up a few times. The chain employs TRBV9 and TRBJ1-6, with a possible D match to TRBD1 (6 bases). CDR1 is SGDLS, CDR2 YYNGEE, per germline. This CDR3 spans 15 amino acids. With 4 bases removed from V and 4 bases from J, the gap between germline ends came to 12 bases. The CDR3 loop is CASSSGDGYNSPLHF. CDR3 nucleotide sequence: TGTGCCAGCAGCTCAGGGGACGGGTATAATTCACCCCTCCACTTT.

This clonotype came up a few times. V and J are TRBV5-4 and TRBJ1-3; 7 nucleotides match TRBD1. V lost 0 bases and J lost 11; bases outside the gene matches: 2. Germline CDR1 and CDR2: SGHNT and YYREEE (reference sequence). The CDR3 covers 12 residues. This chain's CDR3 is CASSLEGQAIYF. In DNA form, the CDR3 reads TGTGCCAGCAGCTTGGAAGGACAGGCCATATATTTT.

For the CDR3, the DNA is TGTGCCAGCAGCCCCACAGGGGGCGGTGAGCAGTTCTTC. This gives the protein CASSPTGGGEQFF. The chain is built from TRBV7-6 and TRBJ2-1; 9 bases fit TRBD1. The CDR3 covers 13 residues. V trimming: 5 bases; J trimming: 9 bases; junction bases outside the gene matches: 5. Germline-derived CDR1 and CDR2 are SGHVS and FNYEAQ.

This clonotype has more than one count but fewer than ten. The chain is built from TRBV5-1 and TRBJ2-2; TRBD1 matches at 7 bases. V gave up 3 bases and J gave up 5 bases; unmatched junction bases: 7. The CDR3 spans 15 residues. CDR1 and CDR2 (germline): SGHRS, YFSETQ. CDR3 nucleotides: TGCGCCAGCAGCTCACAGGGGCCGGAGACCGGGGAGCTGTTTTTT. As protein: CASSSQGPETGELFF.

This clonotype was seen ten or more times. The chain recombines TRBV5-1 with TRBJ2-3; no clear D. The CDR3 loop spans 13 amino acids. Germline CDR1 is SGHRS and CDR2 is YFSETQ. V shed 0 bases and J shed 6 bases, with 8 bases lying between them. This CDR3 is CASSLAVSDTQYF. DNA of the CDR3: TGCGCCAGCAGCTTGGCCGTGTCGGATACGCAGTATTTT.